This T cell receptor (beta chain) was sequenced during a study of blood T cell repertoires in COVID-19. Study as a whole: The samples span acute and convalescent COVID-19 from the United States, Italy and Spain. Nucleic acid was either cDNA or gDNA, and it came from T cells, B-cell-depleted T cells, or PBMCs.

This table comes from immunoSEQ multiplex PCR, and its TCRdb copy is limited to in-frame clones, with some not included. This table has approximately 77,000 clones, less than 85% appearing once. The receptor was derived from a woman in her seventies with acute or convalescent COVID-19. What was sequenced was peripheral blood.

The CDR3 DNA reads as TGTGCCAGCAGCCGGGCGGGACTAAGGGAAAAACTGTTTTTT. Translation gives CASSRAGLREKLFF. J is TRBJ1-4 and V is TRBV6-5, with D perhaps TRBD1 (5 bases). Germline V gene data show CDR1 as MNHEY and CDR2 as SVGAGI. Trimming stripped 6 bases from V and 8 bases from J, with 16 bases between. This CDR3 is 14 amino acids long.